A selection of T cell receptor beta chains follows, all from one sample in a study of PD-L1 blockade in urothelial cancer. Clones were sequenced by immunoSEQ multiplex PCR, and TCRdb holds only the in-frame ones, with some missing. The sample contains about 80,000 clones, 87% of which appear only once. Specimen: PBMCs, collected around atezolizumab (anti-PD-L1) treatment. The origin of the receptors is a woman aged 70 to 79 with urothelial cancer. The conserved cysteine and the conserved F or W are not part of the CDR3 here.

v_gene,j_gene,CDR3aa
TRBV27,TRBJ2-2,ASSLSVLSTGELF
TRBV10-3,TRBJ1-2,AITTDGNYGYT
TRBV7-9,TRBJ2-5,ASSATQGAWETQY
TRBV2,TRBJ2-7,ASRARDRAYEQY
TRBV2,TRBJ1-1,ASSGSGGLNTEAF
TRBV29-1,TRBJ2-1,SVVARGTRYRYNEQF
TRBV30,TRBJ1-3,AWSLFGSAGNTIY
TRBV14,TRBJ2-1,ASSYSGYYNEQF
TRBV4-2,TRBJ1-5,ASSYGTDSNQPQH
TRBV19,TRBJ2-7,ASSEAGHYEQY
TRBV5-1,TRBJ2-1,ASSLGEGSSYNEQF
TRBV27,TRBJ2-5,ASSPLSGGETQY
TRBV5-1,TRBJ1-1,ASSFGTGEAF
TRBV2,TRBJ2-1,ASRPRGLNEQF
TRBV4-2,TRBJ2-5,ASSQSERGETQY
TRBV4-1,TRBJ2-5,ASSRQGAQETQY
TRBV5-1,TRBJ1-1,ASSLGQGTDPDTEAF
TRBV15,TRBJ2-3,ATGEASTDTQY
TRBV7-8,TRBJ2-5,ASSWGQGQETQY
TRBV5-1,TRBJ1-1,ASSQDVGEAF
TRBV4-1,TRBJ2-5,ASSQGGVIGETQY
TRBV2,TRBJ1-5,ASSERGGSNQPQH
TRBV28,TRBJ2-7,ASSFAGYEQY
TRBV6-6,TRBJ1-2,ASSKTWTGDYGYT
TRBV2,TRBJ2-3,ASKGPSGGTDTQY
TRBV27,TRBJ2-1,ASSSRTSGGGSYNEQF
TRBV9,TRBJ2-1,ASSVGTSGAYNEQF
TRBV5-1,TRBJ1-2,ASSLNPGQGTGDYGYT
TRBV29-1,TRBJ2-1,SVVGRGNEQF
TRBV5-1,TRBJ1-2,ASSLQQGEDGYT
TRBV7-9,TRBJ2-4,ASSLTPLREPFSKNIQY
TRBV6-6,TRBJ2-5,ASSYSKAPLQETQY
TRBV5-1,TRBJ2-5,ASSRLGAGDQETQY
TRBV5-1,TRBJ2-5,ASSKKLAGMAQTQY
TRBV7-7,TRBJ2-5,ASSFVASGGETQY
TRBV11-2,TRBJ1-2,ASSPSPLTGMHGYT
TRBV7-9,TRBJ2-5,ASSLGGGIETQY
TRBV5-1,TRBJ2-1,ASSLPRILETSGRLSSYNEQF
TRBV5-1,TRBJ2-5,ASRSVGGETQY
TRBV9,TRBJ2-1,ASSVSGIFDEQF
TRBV15,TRBJ1-5,ATSSGSPYSNQPQH
TRBV6-1,TRBJ2-1,ASSPRTGAANEQF
TRBV9,TRBJ2-2,ASSGPPGLAVTGELF
TRBV28,TRBJ2-5,ASTGGDRGRETQY
TRBV6-1,TRBJ2-1,ASSGRGMANEQF
TRBV18,TRBJ2-7,ASSQGPQQGTYEQY
TRBV2,TRBJ1-5,ASNAGDPLGSNQPQH
TRBV4-2,TRBJ2-2,ASSQAQHTGELF